These 20 T cell receptor beta chains were all obtained from the same sample, sequenced in a study of T cell responses to AZD1222 COVID-19 vaccine. Sequencing used immunoSEQ multiplex PCR; TCRdb keeps in-frame clones, though not all of them. This table has 75,000 to 90,000 clones, about 82% appearing once. Source: peripheral blood, taken on day 0 of AZD1222 vaccination. The source of these receptors is an adult in good health.

This clone showed up just once. CDR3 in amino acids: CASSLGPSSYEQFF. The CDR3 DNA reads as TGTGCCAGTAGTCTGGGGCCCTCGTCCTATGAGCAGTTCTTC. The chain couples TRBV19 to TRBJ2-1, with D possibly being TRBD1 (5 bases). CDR1 LNHDA and CDR2 SQIVND come from the germline V gene (reference sequence). CDR3 length equals 14 residues. V was cut by 5 bases and J by 8 bases, with 16 bases left in between.

This chain joins TRBV14 and TRBJ2-2; 10 bases agree with TRBD2. V dropped 5 bases and J dropped 3; count of bases not matched to a gene: 9. Germline V gene data show CDR1 as SGHDN and CDR2 as FVKESK. This CDR3 has 17 residues. CDR3 in DNA: TGTGCCAGCAGCACGATTAGCGGGGGGTTTGACACCGGGGAGCTGTTTTTT. Translating it yields CASSTISGGFDTGELFF.

This sequence joins TRBV4-2 and TRBJ2-3, with 14 bases matching TRBD2. The CDR3 is 17 residues long. CDR1 and CDR2 (germline): LGHNA, YNFKEQ. V shed 0 bases and J 8 bases; nucleotides not matched to a gene: 7. The CDR3 is CASSQDQRLAGGITQYF. The DNA for the CDR3 is TGTGCCAGCAGCCAAGATCAGCGACTAGCGGGGGGGATTACGCAGTATTTT.

This clone has just one count. J is TRBJ1-2 and V is TRBV14; D is unresolved. The ends were cut back, 5 bases at V and 8 bases at J, with 15 bases in the middle. The CDR3 is 13 amino acids. Germline V gives CDR1 SGHDN, CDR2 FVKESK. CDR3 sequence (DNA): TGTGCCAGCAGCAATTTAGATGGGTCCGGCTACACCTTC. It codes for CASSNLDGSGYTF.

The chain joins TRBV19 to TRBJ1-4, with D hard to call. Between the trimmed V and J ends, which lost 3 bases and 6 bases, there was a span of 23 bases. Germline V lookup: CDR1 LNHDA, CDR2 SQIVND (reference sequence). The CDR3 is made up of 18 amino acids. The CDR3 is CASSMSTVPLAGHEKLFF. The CDR3 nucleotides are TGTGCCAGTAGTATGAGTACGGTCCCTCTGGCGGGCCATGAAAAACTGTTTTTT. The full variable domain, in which reference TRBV19 and TRBJ1-4 provide the parts outside the CDR3, is DGGITQSPKYLFRKEGQNVTLSCEQNLNHDAMYWYRQDPGQGLRLIYYSQIVNDFQKGDIAEGYSVSREKKESFPLTVTSAQKNPTAFYLCASSMSTVPLAGHEKLFFGSGTQLSVL.

This clone was counted a single time. In DNA, the CDR3 is TGTGCCAGTAGGACCCGGGACAGGGGATACAATGAGCAGTTCTTC. Translated, it gives CASRTRDRGYNEQFF. The V and J genes are TRBV19 and TRBJ2-1; the match to TRBD1 covers 10 bases. CDR1 is LNHDA, CDR2 SQIVND, per germline (reference sequence). V lost 6 bases and J lost 4; bases outside the gene matches: 6. This CDR3 contains 15 residues. Based on the CDR3 plus reference TRBV19 and TRBJ2-1, the full variable domain is DGGITQSPKYLFRKEGQNVTLSCEQNLNHDAMYWYRQDPGQGLRLIYYSQIVNDFQKGDIAEGYSVSREKKESFPLTVTSAQKNPTAFYLCASRTRDRGYNEQFFGPGTRLTVL.

The J gene is TRBJ1-6, the V gene TRBV18, with D possibly being TRBD1 (5 bases). The CDR3 runs 15 residues. V lost 3 bases and J lost 8, with 14 bases in between. CDR1 is KGHSH and CDR2 is LQKENI in the germline V gene. The CDR3 DNA reads as TGTGCCAGCTCACCCCTGCAGGGTGGTGATTCACCCCTCCACTTT. As protein: CASSPLQGGDSPLHF.

V gene TRBV5-4 combines with J gene TRBJ1-2, with TRBD1 as a possible D gene (5 bases). V was clipped by 0 bases and J by 5 bases, with 17 bases between them. In germline, CDR1 is SGHNT, CDR2 YYREEE (reference sequence). This CDR3 spans 16 amino acids. CDR3 coding DNA: TGTGCCAGCAGCTTGGGCGCGGGGGAAGGTTGGTATGGCTACACCTTC. Its translation is CASSLGAGEGWYGYTF.

The V gene is TRBV27, the J gene TRBJ2-4; TRBD2 agrees at 13 bases. Trimming at V came to 4 bases and at J to 10 bases, leaving 13 bases not matched to a gene. The length of the CDR3 is 17 residues. The germline V gene has CDR1 MNHEY and CDR2 SMNVEV (reference sequence). CDR3 sequence (DNA): TGTGCCAGCAGTTGGACTAGCGGGAGTAGGGGGGGTGCAATTCAGTACTTC. Encoded protein: CASSWTSGSRGGAIQYF.

V usage is TRBV14 and J usage is TRBJ2-1, with 10 bases fitting TRBD2. The length of the CDR3 is 17 residues. In germline, CDR1 is SGHDN, CDR2 FVKESK. V lost 3 bases, J lost 6 bases, and 11 bases stayed unmatched. The DNA of the CDR3 is TGTGCCAGCAGCCAGAATCAGCGGGAGGGCCGGAGCAATGAGCAGTTCTTC. Amino acids: CASSQNQREGRSNEQFF. Full variable domain (remainder filled in from reference TRBV14 and TRBJ2-1): EAGVTQFPSHSVIEKGQTVTLRCDPISGHDNLYWYRRVMGKEIKFLLHFVKESKQDESGMPNNRFLAERTGGTYSTLKVQPAELEDSGVYFCASSQNQREGRSNEQFFGPGTRLTVL.

The CDR3: CASTRREAKSSGNTIYF. The CDR3 coding sequence is TGTGCCAGTACCAGAAGGGAGGCCAAGAGCTCTGGAAACACCATATATTTT. The rearrangement links TRBV19 to TRBJ1-3; D not certain. V gave up 7 bases and J gave up 0 bases, with 19 bases separating them. The V gene's germline CDR1 is LNHDA and CDR2 SQIVND (reference sequence). The CDR3 is 17 residues long.

V is TRBV27 and J is TRBJ1-6; 7 nucleotides align to TRBD1. Germline V gives CDR1 MNHEY, CDR2 SMNVEV (reference sequence). There are 15 residues in the CDR3. After removal of 7 bases from V and 8 bases from J, the junction contained 11 bases not matched to a gene. DNA for the CDR3: TGTGCCAGCAATCACAGGGGCCCCGGGGATTCACCCCTCCACTTT. This sequence encodes CASNHRGPGDSPLHF.

On this clone: This sample also contains other DNA sequences that code for the same CDR3. The chain has TRBV6-4 and TRBJ2-2; 10 bases agree with TRBD2. V shed 0 bases and J 4 bases; nucleotides not matched to a gene: 5. This CDR3 spans 17 amino acids. Germline loops: CDR1 MRHNA, CDR2 SNTAGT. Here the CDR3 reads CASSDSSLAGATGELFF. The CDR3 nucleotides read TGTGCCAGCAGTGACTCGAGTCTAGCGGGAGCCACCGGGGAGCTGTTTTTT.

The rearrangement joins TRBV7-3 to TRBJ2-2; possible D gene TRBD1, 6 bases. Between the trimmed V and J ends, which lost 3 bases and 3 bases, there was a span of 8 bases. The CDR3 totals 14 residues. CDR1 and CDR2 (germline): SGHTA, FQGTGA. CDR3 in DNA: TGTGCCAGCAGCTTTTCAGGGGACACCGGGGAGCTGTTTTTT. Encoded protein: CASSFSGDTGELFF. The variable domain in full, completed from reference TRBV7-3 and TRBJ2-2, reads GAGVSQTPSNKVTEKGKYVELRCDPISGHTALYWYRQSLGQGPEFLIYFQGTGAADDSGLPNDRFFAVRPEGSVSTLKIQRTERGDSAVYLCASSFSGDTGELFFGEGSRLTVL.

The chain combines TRBV13 with TRBJ1-3; TRBD1 agrees at 11 bases. V was pared by 0 bases and J by 1 base, with 8 bases of the junction left unmatched. This CDR3 is 19 amino acids long. Germline assignment: CDR1 PRHDT and CDR2 FYEKMQ (reference sequence). CDR3 coding DNA: TGTGCCAGCAGCTTAGGCCTCGGGACAGGGGGTTGGTCTGGAAACACCATATATTTT. It is translated as CASSLGLGTGGWSGNTIYF.

The chain couples TRBV19 to TRBJ1-4; weak D call: TRBD1 (5 bases). The CDR3 extends over 16 amino acids. The germline V and J ends were trimmed by 2 bases and 2 bases, with 12 bases remaining between them. Germline lookup yields CDR1 LNHDA and CDR2 SQIVND (reference sequence). The CDR3 DNA sequence: TGTGCCAGTAGTATAAAGGGGCTATCGACTAATGAAAAACTGTTTTTT. The encoded protein is CASSIKGLSTNEKLFF.

The chain joins TRBV5-4 to TRBJ2-7; D gene uncertain. Trimming took 4 bases from V and 6 from J, leaving 20 bases between them. Germline assignment: CDR1 SGHNT and CDR2 YYREEE (reference sequence). The CDR3 has 15 residues. The CDR3, as DNA: TGTGCCAGCAGCCCCCACTCATCCGGAATACTCGAGCAGTACTTC. Translation: CASSPHSSGILEQYF.

This clone occurred once. The chain joins TRBV7-8 to TRBJ1-5, with 7 bases lining up with TRBD1. The CDR3 has 13 amino acids. Germline V CDR1 and CDR2: SGHVS, FQNEAQ. Trimming at V came to 6 bases and at J to 3 bases, leaving 2 bases not matched to a gene. This chain's CDR3 is CASSTGVNQPQHF. The CDR3, as DNA: TGTGCCAGCAGTACAGGGGTCAATCAGCCCCAGCATTTT.

This chain connects TRBV5-4 to TRBJ1-1; D is unresolved. CDR1 and CDR2 from the germline V gene are SGHNT and YYREEE (reference sequence). The CDR3 loop spans 14 amino acids. V gave up 0 bases and J gave up 1 base, with 7 bases separating them. This CDR3 is CASSLDSRNTEAFF. The CDR3 DNA follows: TGTGCCAGCAGCTTGGACAGCCGGAACACTGAAGCTTTCTTT.

This clone was recorded only once. The junction and the germline gene differ at one end; a read error may be behind it. This chain uses TRBV4-1 with TRBJ1-1; D perhaps matches TRBD1 (6 bases). CDR1 is MGHRA, CDR2 YSYEKL, per germline. CDR3 size: 15 residues. CDR3 amino acids: CAGSRPGGPDTEAFF. In DNA, the CDR3 is TGCGCCGGCAGCCGGCCCGGGGGGCCGGACACTGAAGCTTTCTTT.